The T cell receptor (beta chain) described here comes from a study of blood T cell repertoires in COVID-19. At the level of the study: Sites in the United States, Italy and Spain provided acute and convalescent COVID-19 samples. PBMCs, B-cell-depleted T cells, or T cells provided the cDNA or gDNA that made up the material.

Profiling relied on immunoSEQ multiplex PCR, and the TCRdb table lists in-frame clones only, not all of them. The table includes 80,000 or so clones, 86% detected once. After removal of 4 bases from V and 2 bases from J, the junction contained 8 bases not matched to a gene. This CDR3 region has 16 residues. The germline V gene has CDR1 MNHNS and CDR2 SASEGT. Source material: peripheral blood. The clonotype originates from a woman in her fifties or sixties with acute or convalescent COVID-19. The rearrangement links TRBV6-1 to TRBJ2-1, with 7 bases matching TRBD2. This chain's CDR3 is CASSGGGTDAYNEQFF. The CDR3 region has the DNA TGTGCCAGCAGTGGGGGGGGGACCGACGCCTACAATGAGCAGTTCTTC.